This TCR beta chain was profiled in a study of shared clonotypes between healthy human individuals. Overall study: The donor pool was made up of two women and three men aged 18 to 49. Study-wide results and limits: Though the depth was large, rarefaction showed that sorted-subset sequencing was incomplete.

In its sample, this clone was seen once. Its target is unknown. CD45RA+ naive and CD45RA-negative memory subsets were separated from CD4+ cells. The CDR3 runs 13 residues. CDR1 LGHNA and CDR2 YSLEER come from the germline V gene. Deletions cut 0 bases from V and 6 bases from J, with 8 bases between. The deep-level immunoSEQ assay was used. TCRdb's table, derived via immunoSEQ multiplex PCR, lists solely in-frame clones and lacks some. Among more than 2,000,000 clones listed, over 85% were seen once. The rearrangement uses TRBV4-3 and TRBJ1-2; D is ambiguous. The sample was naive CD4+ T cells sorted from blood. Subset of the sample: CD45RA+ positively selected. The receptor was isolated from a man younger than 35 in good health. The CDR3 loop is CASSQDRGNGYTF. The CDR3 DNA reads as TGCGCCAGCAGCCAAGATCGGGGAAATGGCTACACCTTC.